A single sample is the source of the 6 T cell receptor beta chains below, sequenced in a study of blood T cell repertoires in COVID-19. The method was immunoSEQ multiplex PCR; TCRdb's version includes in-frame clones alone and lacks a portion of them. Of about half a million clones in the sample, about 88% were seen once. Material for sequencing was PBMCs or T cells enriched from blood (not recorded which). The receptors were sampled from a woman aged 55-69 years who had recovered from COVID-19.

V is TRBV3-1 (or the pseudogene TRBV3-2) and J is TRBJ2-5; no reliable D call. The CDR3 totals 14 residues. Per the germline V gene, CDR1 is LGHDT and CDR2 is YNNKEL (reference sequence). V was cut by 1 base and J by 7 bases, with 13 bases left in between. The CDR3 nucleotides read TGTGCCAGCAGCCAAGGTCGAGATTCCGGGACCCAGTACTTC. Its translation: CASSQGRDSGTQYF.

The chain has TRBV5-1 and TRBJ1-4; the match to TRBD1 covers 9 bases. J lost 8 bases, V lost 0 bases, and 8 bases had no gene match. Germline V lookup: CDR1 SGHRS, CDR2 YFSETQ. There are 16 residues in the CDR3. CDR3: CASSLGSGTGSEKLFF. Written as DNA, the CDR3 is TGCGCCAGCAGCTTGGGATCCGGGACAGGGAGCGAAAAACTGTTTTTT.

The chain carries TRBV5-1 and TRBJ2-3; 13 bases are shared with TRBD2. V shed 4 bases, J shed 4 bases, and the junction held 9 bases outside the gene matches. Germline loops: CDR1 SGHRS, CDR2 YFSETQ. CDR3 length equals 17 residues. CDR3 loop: CASSQTSGGRTSDTQYF. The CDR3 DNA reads TGCGCCAGCAGCCAGACTAGCGGGGGGAGGACATCAGATACGCAGTATTTT. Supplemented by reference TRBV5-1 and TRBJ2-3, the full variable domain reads KAGVTQTPRYLIKTRGQQVTLSCSPISGHRSVSWYQQTPGQGLQFLFEYFSETQRNKGNFPGRFSGRQFSNSRSEMNVSTLELGDSALYLCASSQTSGGRTSDTQYFGPGTRLTVL.

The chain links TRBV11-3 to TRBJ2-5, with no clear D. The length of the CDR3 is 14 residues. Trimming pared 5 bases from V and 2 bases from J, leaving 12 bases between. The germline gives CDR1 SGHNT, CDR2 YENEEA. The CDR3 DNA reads TGTGCCAGCAGCGAAACAGTGAAACAAGAGACCCAGTACTTC. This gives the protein CASSETVKQETQYF.

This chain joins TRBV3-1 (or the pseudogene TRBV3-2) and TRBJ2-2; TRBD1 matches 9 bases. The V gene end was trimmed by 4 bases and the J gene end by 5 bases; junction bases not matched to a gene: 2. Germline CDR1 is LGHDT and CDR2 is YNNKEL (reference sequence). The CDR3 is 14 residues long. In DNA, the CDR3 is TGTGCCAGCAGCCTCGGACAGGGGACCGGGGAGCTGTTTTTT. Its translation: CASSLGQGTGELFF.

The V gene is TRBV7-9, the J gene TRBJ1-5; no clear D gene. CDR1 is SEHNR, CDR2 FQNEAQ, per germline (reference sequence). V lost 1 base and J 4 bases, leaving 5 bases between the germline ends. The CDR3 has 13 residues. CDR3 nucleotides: TGTGCCAGCAGCTTAGGGCCTAATCAGCCCCAGCATTTT. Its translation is CASSLGPNQPQHF.